The next 16 T cell receptor beta chains were all read from a single sample in a study of blood T cell repertoires in COVID-19. The repertoire was sequenced with immunoSEQ multiplex PCR; TCRdb's copy has only in-frame clones and lacks some. The sample carries about 140,000 clones, approximately 83% recorded once. The sequencing input was peripheral blood. These receptors all come from a human donor in a cohort sampled during active COVID-19.

In this sample, this clone turned up once. This chain joins TRBV6-1 and TRBJ2-1, with D possibly being TRBD2 (6 bases). The CDR3 contains 14 residues. Trimming stripped 1 base from V and 8 bases from J, with 12 bases between. CDR1 and CDR2 from the germline V gene are MNHNS and SASEGT. The CDR3, as DNA: TGTGCCAGCAGTGAAGGGGCGGCTAGCGATGAGCAGTTCTTC. Its translation: CASSEGAASDEQFF.

The chain uses TRBV5-5 and TRBJ1-6; 11 nucleotides agree with TRBD1. Germline V CDR1 and CDR2: SGHKS, YYEKEE (reference sequence). V lost 4 bases, J lost 9 bases, and 6 bases stayed unmatched. The CDR3 runs 15 residues. CDR3 sequence (DNA): TGTGCCAGCAGCACTGGGACAGGGGGAGGTTCACCCCTCCACTTT. Amino acids: CASSTGTGGGSPLHF.

The chain combines TRBV5-5 with TRBJ2-7; 7 bases fit TRBD2. CDR3 length equals 15 residues. Germline trimming cut 4 bases from V and 3 bases from J; bases unmatched to any gene: 10. Germline V gene sequence: CDR1 SGHKS, CDR2 YYEKEE (reference sequence). The CDR3 bases are TGTGCCAGCAGCCGTGGGGGGGATCAACTCTACGAGCAGTACTTC. It encodes CASSRGGDQLYEQYF. The full variable domain, rest sourced from reference TRBV5-5 and TRBJ2-7, is DAGVTQSPTHLIKTRGQQVTLRCSPISGHKSVSWYQQVLGQGPQFIFQYYEKEERGRGNFPDRFSARQFPNYSSELNVNALLLGDSALYLCASSRGGDQLYEQYFGPGTRLTVT.

The CDR3 protein is CASSLGTSGTLGVDEQFF. In DNA, the CDR3 is TGTGCCAGCAGCTTAGGGACTAGCGGTACCCTTGGGGTGGATGAGCAGTTCTTC. The chain carries TRBV3-1 (or the pseudogene TRBV3-2) and TRBJ2-1; 11 nucleotides agree with TRBD2. CDR1 LGHDT and CDR2 YNNKEL come from the germline V gene (reference sequence). This CDR3 contains 18 residues. The ends lost 5 bases at V and 8 bases at J; junction bases unmatched: 17.

This clone was picked up one time. The CDR3 region has the DNA TGTGCCAGTAGTAGAGACAGGGGAGCCCTTTACGAGCAGTACTTC. Translation: CASSRDRGALYEQYF. The rearrangement joins TRBV19 to TRBJ2-7; 8 nucleotides line up with TRBD1. Germline V gene lookup returns CDR1 LNHDA and CDR2 SQIVND (reference sequence). There are 15 residues in the CDR3. With 4 bases clipped from V and 4 bases from J, the junction kept 9 bases outside the gene matches.

This chain joins TRBV3-1 (or the pseudogene TRBV3-2) and TRBJ2-3; D gene unclear. Trimming took off 3 bases at V and 2 bases at J, with 9 bases between the two ends. Looked up from germline, CDR1 is LGHDT and CDR2 is YNNKEL (reference sequence). CDR3 length: 14 amino acids. The CDR3 DNA reads TGTGCCAGCAGCCAGGCAGTAAACACAGATACGCAGTATTTT. Translating gives CASSQAVNTDTQYF.

The chain links TRBV19 to TRBJ1-2; possibly TRBD1 for D (5 bases). V was pared by 5 bases and J by 0 bases, with 10 bases between. Germline CDR1 LNHDA, CDR2 SQIVND (reference sequence). The CDR3 runs to 14 residues. The CDR3 nucleotides are TGTGCCAGTAGTTCTCGGGGGTCTAACTATGGCTACACCTTC. Translating gives CASSSRGSNYGYTF. The variable domain in full, completed from reference TRBV19 and TRBJ1-2, reads DGGITQSPKYLFRKEGQNVTLSCEQNLNHDAMYWYRQDPGQGLRLIYYSQIVNDFQKGDIAEGYSVSREKKESFPLTVTSAQKNPTAFYLCASSSRGSNYGYTFGSGTRLTVV.

The V and J genes are TRBV5-1 and TRBJ2-7, with 10 bases identical to TRBD2. Trimming cost V 3 bases and J 4 bases; bases outside gene matches: 10. The germline gives CDR1 SGHRS, CDR2 YFSETQ. The CDR3 sequence is 16 residues long. In DNA form, the CDR3 reads TGCGCCAGCAGCTGGGGTTTTAGCGGGAGGTTATACGAGCAGTACTTC. It codes for CASSWGFSGRLYEQYF.

This chain links TRBV18 with TRBJ1-1; D gene ambiguous. Germline lookup yields CDR1 KGHSH and CDR2 LQKENI. The CDR3 runs 13 residues. Trimming stripped 6 bases from V and 5 bases from J, with 13 bases between. CDR3 residues: CASSREGDTEAFF. The CDR3 region has the DNA TGTGCCAGCTCCCGGGAGGGAGATACTGAAGCTTTCTTT.

V is TRBV3-1 (or the pseudogene TRBV3-2) and J is TRBJ1-3; D might be TRBD1 (5 bases). Germline CDR1 is LGHDT and CDR2 is YNNKEL (reference sequence). This CDR3 region has 14 residues. V was cut by 2 bases and J by 3 bases, with 8 bases left in between. As DNA, the CDR3 is TGTGCCAGCAGCCAATCGCAGGGTGGAAACACCATATATTTT. Translating it yields CASSQSQGGNTIYF.

The genes are TRBV2 and TRBJ1-5; D is unresolved. In germline, CDR1 is SNHLY, CDR2 FYNNEI. Trimming removed 7 bases from V and 0 bases from J, with 22 bases in between. The CDR3 covers 18 residues. The CDR3 DNA is TGTGCCAGCACCGTAGACTCCGCGGCCCTTTATAGCAATCAGCCCCAGCATTTT. Amino acids: CASTVDSAALYSNQPQHF.

The chain has TRBV27 and TRBJ2-7, with 10 bases that match TRBD1. J was trimmed by 5 bases and V by 4 bases; bases with no gene match: 5. CDR3 length: 14 amino acids. From germline, CDR1 is MNHEY and CDR2 SMNVEV (reference sequence). The CDR3 nucleotides read TGTGCCAGCAGTTGGGGGGACAGGGGCAACGAGCAGTACTTC. It is translated as CASSWGDRGNEQYF.

This clone was counted between two and nine times. The genes are TRBV5-8 and TRBJ2-3, with D unresolved. Trimming removed 0 bases from V and 5 bases from J, with 10 bases in between. Per the germline V gene, CDR1 is SGHTS and CDR2 is YDEGEE. The CDR3 extends over 14 amino acids. CDR3 sequence (DNA): TGTGCCAGCAGCTTGGCTAACGCAAGAGATACGCAGTATTTT. Translation: CASSLANARDTQYF.

In this sample, this clone turned up once. J is TRBJ1-1 and V is TRBV5-1; TRBD1 agrees at 9 bases. Germline V gene lookup returns CDR1 SGHRS and CDR2 YFSETQ. The CDR3 is 19 residues long. V dropped 0 bases and J dropped 1; count of bases not matched to a gene: 13. CDR3 in amino acids: CASSLEPGGQGMANTEAFF. The CDR3, as DNA: TGCGCCAGCAGCTTGGAGCCCGGGGGACAGGGTATGGCGAACACTGAAGCTTTCTTT.

The CDR3 here is CASRVPSIGNEQFF. Here the CDR3 DNA reads TGTGCCAGTAGAGTCCCTTCTATCGGGAATGAGCAGTTCTTC. The chain is built from TRBV19 and TRBJ2-1; no firm D call. The length of the CDR3 is 14 residues. The germline V gene encodes CDR1 LNHDA and CDR2 SQIVND (reference sequence). V dropped 6 bases and J dropped 7 bases, with 16 bases sitting between them.

The rearrangement joins TRBV10-3 to TRBJ2-3, with D possibly being TRBD1 (6 bases). This CDR3 comprises 15 residues. Germline V gives CDR1 ENHRY, CDR2 SYGVKD. Trimming shortened V by 9 bases and J by 3 bases, and 19 bases separated the two germline ends. The chain's CDR3 is CAIQSAGATTDTQYF. CDR3 bases: TGTGCCATACAGAGTGCAGGGGCTACGACAGATACGCAGTATTTT.